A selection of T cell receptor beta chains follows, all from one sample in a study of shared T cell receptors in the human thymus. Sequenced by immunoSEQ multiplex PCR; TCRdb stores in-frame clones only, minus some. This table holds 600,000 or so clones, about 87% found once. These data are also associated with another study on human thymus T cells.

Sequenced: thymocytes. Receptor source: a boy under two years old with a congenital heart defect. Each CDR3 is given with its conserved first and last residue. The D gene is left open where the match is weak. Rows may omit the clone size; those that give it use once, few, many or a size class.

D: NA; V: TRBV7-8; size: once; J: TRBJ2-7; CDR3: CASSLWAGWGEYEQYF; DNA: TGTGCCAGCAGCTTATGGGCAGGCTGGGGGGAGTACGAGCAGTACTTC
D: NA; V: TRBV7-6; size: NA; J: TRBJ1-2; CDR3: CASSLRAGGGYTF; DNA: TGTGCCAGCAGCTTACGGGCAGGAGGGGGCTACACCTTC
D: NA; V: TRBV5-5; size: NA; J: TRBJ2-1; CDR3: CASSPPGGGSMNEQFF; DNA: TGTGCCAGCAGCCCCCCGGGGGGCGGGAGTATGAATGAGCAGTTCTTC
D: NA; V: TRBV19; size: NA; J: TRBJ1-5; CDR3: CASLHRDPSNQPQHF; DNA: TGTGCCAGTTTGCACAGGGACCCTAGCAATCAGCCCCAGCATTTT
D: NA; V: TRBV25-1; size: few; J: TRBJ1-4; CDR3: CASSGSDRYGGKLFF; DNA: TGTGCCAGCAGTGGGTCCGACAGGTACGGTGGAAAACTGTTTTTT
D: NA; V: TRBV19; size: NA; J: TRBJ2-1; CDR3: CASSPLAESSYNEQFF; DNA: TGTGCCAGTAGCCCATTAGCGGAAAGCTCCTACAATGAGCAGTTCTTC
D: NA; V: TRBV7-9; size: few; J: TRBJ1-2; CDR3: CASSPGEGRRNGYTF; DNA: TGTGCCAGCAGCCCAGGGGAGGGACGAAGAAATGGCTACACCTTC
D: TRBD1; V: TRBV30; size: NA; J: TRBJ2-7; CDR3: CAWRTTGAVSYEQYF; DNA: TGTGCCTGGAGGACCACAGGGGCAGTCTCCTACGAGCAGTACTTC
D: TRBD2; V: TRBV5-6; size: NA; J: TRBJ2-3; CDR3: CASSMTSNAYTSTDTQYF; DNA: TGTGCCAGCAGTATGACTAGCAACGCCTATACTAGCACAGATACGCAGTATTTT
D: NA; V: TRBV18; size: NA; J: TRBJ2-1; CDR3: CASSPQQGHNEQFF; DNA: TGTGCCAGCTCACCACAACAGGGTCACAATGAGCAGTTCTTC
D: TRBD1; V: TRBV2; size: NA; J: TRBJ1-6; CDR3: CAGTGHNSPLHF; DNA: TGTGCCGGGACAGGCCATAATTCACCCCTCCACTTT
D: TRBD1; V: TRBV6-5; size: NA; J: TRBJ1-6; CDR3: CASSYGDREKGSPLHF; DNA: TGTGCCAGCAGTTACGGGGACAGGGAAAAGGGTTCACCCCTCCACTTT
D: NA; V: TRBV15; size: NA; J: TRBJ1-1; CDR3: CATSRDLLQGNTEAFF; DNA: TGTGCCACCAGCAGAGATCTCCTACAGGGGAACACTGAAGCTTTCTTT
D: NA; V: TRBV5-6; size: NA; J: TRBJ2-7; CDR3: CASSLARIPYEQYF; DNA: TGTGCCAGCAGCTTGGCGCGGATTCCCTACGAGCAGTACTTC
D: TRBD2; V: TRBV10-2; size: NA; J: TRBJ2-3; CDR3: CASSEGLAGSTDTQYF; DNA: TGCGCCAGCAGTGAAGGGCTAGCGGGAAGCACAGATACGCAGTATTTT
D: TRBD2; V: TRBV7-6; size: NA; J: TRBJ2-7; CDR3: CASSFKSAGGTPYEQYF; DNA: TGTGCCAGCAGCTTTAAGAGTGCGGGGGGAACACCCTACGAGCAGTACTTC
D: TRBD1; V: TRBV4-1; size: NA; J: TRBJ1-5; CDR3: CASSHGAFTTGNQPQHF; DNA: TGCGCCAGCAGCCATGGGGCTTTTACGACAGGGAATCAGCCCCAGCATTTT
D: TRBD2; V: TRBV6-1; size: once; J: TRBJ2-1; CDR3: CASSALAGYYNEQFF; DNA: TGTGCCAGCAGTGCCCTAGCGGGGTACTACAATGAGCAGTTCTTC
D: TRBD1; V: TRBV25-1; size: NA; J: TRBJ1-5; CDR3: CASSSRGNQPQHF; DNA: TGTGCCAGCAGTTCCAGGGGGAATCAGCCCCAGCATTTT
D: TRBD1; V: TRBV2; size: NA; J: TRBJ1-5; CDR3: CASSDFSRGPGQPQHF; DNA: TGTGCCAGCAGTGATTTTTCCAGGGGGCCAGGACAGCCCCAGCATTTT
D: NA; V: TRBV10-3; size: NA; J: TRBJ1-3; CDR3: CATTVGRQGSGNTIYF; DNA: TGTGCCACCACTGTGGGGCGGCAGGGCTCTGGAAACACCATATATTTT
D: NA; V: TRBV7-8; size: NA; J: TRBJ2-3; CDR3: CASRSRLNTDTQYF; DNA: TGTGCCAGCAGGTCCAGACTGAACACAGATACGCAGTATTTT
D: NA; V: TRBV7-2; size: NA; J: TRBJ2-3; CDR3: CAIGTSTDTQYF; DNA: TGTGCCATCGGGACTAGCACAGATACGCAGTATTTT
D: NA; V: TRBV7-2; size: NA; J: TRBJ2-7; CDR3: CASSTRDGGYEQYF; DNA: TGTGCCAGCAGCACCCGGGACGGGGGCTACGAGCAGTACTTC
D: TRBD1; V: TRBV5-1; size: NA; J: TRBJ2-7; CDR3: CASSFTDRERPYEQYF; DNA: TGCGCCAGCAGCTTTACGGACAGGGAGAGGCCCTACGAGCAGTACTTC
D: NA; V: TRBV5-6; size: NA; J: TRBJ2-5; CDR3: CASRPPGEETQYF; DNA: TGTGCCAGCAGACCGCCGGGGGAAGAGACCCAGTACTTC
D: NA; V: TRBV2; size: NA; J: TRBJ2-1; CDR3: CASSEFNSPNEQFF; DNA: TGTGCCAGCAGTGAATTTAATAGCCCCAATGAGCAGTTCTTC
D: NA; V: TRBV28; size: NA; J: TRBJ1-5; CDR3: CASNPTRPLNQPQHF; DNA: TGTGCCAGCAACCCGACTCGCCCCCTCAATCAGCCCCAGCATTTT
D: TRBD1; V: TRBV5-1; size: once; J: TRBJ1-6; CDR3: CASSAGQGSSPLHF; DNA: TGCGCCAGCAGCGCAGGACAGGGCAGTTCACCCCTCCACTTT
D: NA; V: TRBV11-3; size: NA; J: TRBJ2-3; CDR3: CASSPGVDQDTQYF; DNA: TGTGCCAGCAGCCCCGGGGTAGACCAAGATACGCAGTATTTT
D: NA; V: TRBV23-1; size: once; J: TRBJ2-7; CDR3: CASSQRLNPGHPNRPYEQYF; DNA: TGCGCCAGCAGTCAAAGGTTAAACCCGGGACACCCCAATCGGCCCTACGAGCAGTACTTC
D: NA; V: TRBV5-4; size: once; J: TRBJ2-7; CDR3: CASSYLAPDIRSYEQYF; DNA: TGTGCCAGCAGCTACCTTGCCCCGGACATCCGCTCCTACGAGCAGTACTTC
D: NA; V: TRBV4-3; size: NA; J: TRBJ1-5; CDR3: CASSQEAGRGGRRQPQHF; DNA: TGCGCCAGCAGCCAGGAGGCCGGCCGGGGGGGGCGAAGGCAGCCCCAGCATTTT
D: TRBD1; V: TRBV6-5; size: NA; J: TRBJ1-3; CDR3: CASSSTGDPGNTIYF; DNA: TGTGCCAGCAGTTCCACAGGGGACCCTGGAAACACCATATATTTT
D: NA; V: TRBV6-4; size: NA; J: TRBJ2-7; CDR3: CASRTASGEQYF; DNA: TGTGCCAGCAGGACAGCTTCCGGGGAGCAGTACTTC
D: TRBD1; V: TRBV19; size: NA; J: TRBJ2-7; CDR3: CASSIGTGGSYEQYF; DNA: TGTGCCAGTAGTATAGGTACAGGGGGGTCCTACGAGCAGTACTTC
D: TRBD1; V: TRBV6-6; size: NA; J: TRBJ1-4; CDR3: CASSWGDRGLFF; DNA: TGTGCCAGCAGCTGGGGGGACAGGGGGCTGTTTTTT
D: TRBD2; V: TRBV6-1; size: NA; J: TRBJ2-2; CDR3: CASSDWTPGEGGELFF; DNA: TGTGCCAGCAGTGACTGGACTCCCGGGGAGGGCGGGGAGCTGTTTTTT
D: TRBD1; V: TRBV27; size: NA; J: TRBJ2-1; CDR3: CASTLASGTAYNEQFF; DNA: TGTGCCAGCACCCTTGCCTCCGGGACAGCCTACAATGAGCAGTTCTTC
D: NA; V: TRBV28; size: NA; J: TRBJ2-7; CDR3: CASSDLLLPASSYEQYF; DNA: TGTGCCAGCAGTGATCTCCTTCTTCCCGCCAGCTCCTACGAGCAGTACTTC
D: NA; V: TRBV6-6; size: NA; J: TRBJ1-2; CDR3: CASSYWRANYGYTF; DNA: TGTGCCAGCAGTTACTGGAGAGCTAACTATGGCTACACCTTC
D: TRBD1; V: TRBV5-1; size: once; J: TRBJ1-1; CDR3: CASSLGTGLAFF; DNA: TGCGCCAGCAGCTTGGGGACAGGCCTCGCTTTCTTT
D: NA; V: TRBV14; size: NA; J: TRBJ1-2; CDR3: CASSQESGANYGYTF; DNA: TGTGCCAGCAGCCAAGAATCCGGGGCTAACTATGGCTACACCTTC
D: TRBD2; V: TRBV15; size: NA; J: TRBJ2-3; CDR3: CATSNRAGVLAGFATDTQYF; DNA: TGTGCCACCAGCAATCGAGCAGGGGTACTAGCGGGGTTCGCCACAGATACGCAGTATTTT
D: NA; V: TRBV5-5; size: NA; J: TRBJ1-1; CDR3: CASSLGEYGILNTEAFF; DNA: TGTGCCAGCAGCTTAGGGGAATACGGTATCTTGAACACTGAAGCTTTCTTT
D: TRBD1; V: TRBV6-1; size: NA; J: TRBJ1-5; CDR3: CASSDTGVASGERSNQPQHF; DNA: TGTGCCAGCAGTGATACAGGGGTCGCGTCAGGGGAGCGTAGCAATCAGCCCCAGCATTTT
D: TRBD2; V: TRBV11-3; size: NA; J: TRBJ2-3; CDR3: CASPNGKRELGDTQYF; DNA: TGTGCCAGCCCTAACGGAAAGCGGGAGTTAGGAGATACGCAGTATTTT
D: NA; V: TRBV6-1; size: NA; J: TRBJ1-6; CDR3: CASSEAHGSPLHF; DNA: TGTGCCAGCAGTGAAGCGCACGGTTCACCCCTCCACTTT
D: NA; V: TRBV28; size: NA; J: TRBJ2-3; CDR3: CATPPGFTQYF; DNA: TGTGCCACCCCCCCGGGGTTCACGCAGTATTTT
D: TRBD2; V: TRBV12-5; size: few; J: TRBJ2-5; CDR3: CASGLIAGGPRETQYF; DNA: TGTGCTAGTGGTTTGATAGCGGGAGGGCCGCGAGAGACCCAGTACTTC
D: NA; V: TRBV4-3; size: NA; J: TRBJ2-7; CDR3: CASSQALRGRGNYEQYF; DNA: TGCGCCAGCAGCCAAGCCCTTAGGGGGCGGGGAAACTACGAGCAGTACTTC
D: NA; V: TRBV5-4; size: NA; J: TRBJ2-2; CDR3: CASSPPENGPNTGELFF; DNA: TGTGCCAGCAGCCCCCCCGAGAATGGGCCCAACACCGGGGAGCTGTTTTTT